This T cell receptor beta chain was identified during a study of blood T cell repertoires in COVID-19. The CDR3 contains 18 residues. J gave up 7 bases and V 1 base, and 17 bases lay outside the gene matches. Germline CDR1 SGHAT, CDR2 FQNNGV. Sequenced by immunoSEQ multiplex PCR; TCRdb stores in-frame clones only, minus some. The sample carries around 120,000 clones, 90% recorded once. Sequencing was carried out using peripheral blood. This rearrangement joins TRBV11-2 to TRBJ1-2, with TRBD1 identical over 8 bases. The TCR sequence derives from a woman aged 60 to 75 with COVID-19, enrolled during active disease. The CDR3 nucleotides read TGTGCCAGCAGCTTAGTCGGGGTTTCGGGCAGGGGGCCGGTTGGCTACACCTTC. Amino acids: CASSLVGVSGRGPVGYTF.